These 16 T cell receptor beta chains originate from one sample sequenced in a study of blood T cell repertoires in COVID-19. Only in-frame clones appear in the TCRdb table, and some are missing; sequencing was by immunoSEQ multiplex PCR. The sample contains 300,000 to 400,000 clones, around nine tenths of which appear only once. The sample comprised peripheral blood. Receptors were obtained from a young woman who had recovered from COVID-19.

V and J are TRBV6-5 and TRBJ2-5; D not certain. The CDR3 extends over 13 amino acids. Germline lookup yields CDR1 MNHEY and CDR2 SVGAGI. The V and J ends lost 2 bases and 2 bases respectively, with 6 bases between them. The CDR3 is CASSYGQQETQYF. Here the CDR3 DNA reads TGTGCCAGCAGTTACGGGCAGCAAGAGACCCAGTACTTC.

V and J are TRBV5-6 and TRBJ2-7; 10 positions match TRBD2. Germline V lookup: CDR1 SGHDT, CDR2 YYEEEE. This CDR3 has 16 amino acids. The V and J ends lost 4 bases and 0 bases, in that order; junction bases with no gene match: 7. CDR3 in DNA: TGTGCCAGCAGCCAGCTGACTAGCGGGCGCTCCTACGAGCAGTACGTC. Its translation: CASSQLTSGRSYEQYV.

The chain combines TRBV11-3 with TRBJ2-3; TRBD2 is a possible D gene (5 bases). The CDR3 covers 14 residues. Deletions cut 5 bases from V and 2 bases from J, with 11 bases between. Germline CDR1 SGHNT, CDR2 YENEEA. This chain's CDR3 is CASSGRVHTDTQYF. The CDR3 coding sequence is TGTGCCAGCAGCGGGCGGGTCCACACAGATACGCAGTATTTT.

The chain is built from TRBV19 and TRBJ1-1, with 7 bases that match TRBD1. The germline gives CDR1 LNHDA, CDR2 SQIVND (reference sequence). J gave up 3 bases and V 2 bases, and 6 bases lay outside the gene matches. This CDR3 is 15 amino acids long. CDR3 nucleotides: TGTGCCAGTAGTATATCTTACACAGGGGACACTGAAGCTTTCTTT. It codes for CASSISYTGDTEAFF.

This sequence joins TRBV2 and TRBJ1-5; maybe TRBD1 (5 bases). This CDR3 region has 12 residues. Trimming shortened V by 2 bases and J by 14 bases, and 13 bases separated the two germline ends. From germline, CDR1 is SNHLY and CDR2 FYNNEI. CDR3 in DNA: TGTGCCAGCAGTGAAACAGGCCCGTACGAGCATTTT. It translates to CASSETGPYEHF.

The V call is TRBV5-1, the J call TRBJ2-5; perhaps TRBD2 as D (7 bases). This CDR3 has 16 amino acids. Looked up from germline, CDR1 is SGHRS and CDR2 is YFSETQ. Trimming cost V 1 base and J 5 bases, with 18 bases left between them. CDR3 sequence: CASSLKPQGTIETQYF. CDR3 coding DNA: TGCGCCAGCAGCTTGAAGCCGCAGGGGACTATTGAGACCCAGTACTTC.

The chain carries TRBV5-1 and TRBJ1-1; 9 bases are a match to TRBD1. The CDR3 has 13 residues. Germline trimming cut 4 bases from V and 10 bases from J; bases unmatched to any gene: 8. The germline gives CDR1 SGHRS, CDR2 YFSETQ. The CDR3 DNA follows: TGCGCCAGCAGCAACGCGGGACAGGGTTCAGCTTTCTTT. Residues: CASSNAGQGSAFF.

This CDR3 is CASSLGGLAWRAYNEQFF. CDR3 DNA sequence: TGTGCCAGCAGTTTAGGGGGACTAGCGTGGAGGGCCTACAATGAGCAGTTCTTC. This chain uses TRBV27 with TRBJ2-1; TRBD2 matches 10 bases. The CDR3 contains 18 residues. Germline CDR1 is MNHEY and CDR2 is SMNVEV (reference sequence). V dropped 2 bases and J dropped 2; count of bases not matched to a gene: 9.

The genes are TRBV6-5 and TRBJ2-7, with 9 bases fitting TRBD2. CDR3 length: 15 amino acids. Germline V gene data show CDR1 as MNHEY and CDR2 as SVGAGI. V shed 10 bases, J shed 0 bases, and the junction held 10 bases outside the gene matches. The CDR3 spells CATSMTSGSSYEQYV. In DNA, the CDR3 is TGTGCCACCTCCATGACTAGCGGCAGCTCCTACGAGCAGTACGTC.

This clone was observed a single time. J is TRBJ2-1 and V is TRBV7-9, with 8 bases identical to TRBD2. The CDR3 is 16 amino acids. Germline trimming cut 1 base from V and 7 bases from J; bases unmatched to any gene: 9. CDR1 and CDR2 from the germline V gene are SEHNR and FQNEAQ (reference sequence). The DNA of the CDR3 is TGTGCCAGCAGCTTAGGAACTAGCGGAGGGAAGAATGAGCAGTTCTTC. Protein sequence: CASSLGTSGGKNEQFF.

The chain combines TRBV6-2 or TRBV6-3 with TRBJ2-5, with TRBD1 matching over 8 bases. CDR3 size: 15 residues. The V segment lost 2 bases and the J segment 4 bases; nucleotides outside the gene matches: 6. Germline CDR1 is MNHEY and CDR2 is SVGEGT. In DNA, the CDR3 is TGTGCCAGCAGTTACGCCGGACAGGGAGGAGAGACCCAGTACTTC. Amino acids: CASSYAGQGGETQYF.

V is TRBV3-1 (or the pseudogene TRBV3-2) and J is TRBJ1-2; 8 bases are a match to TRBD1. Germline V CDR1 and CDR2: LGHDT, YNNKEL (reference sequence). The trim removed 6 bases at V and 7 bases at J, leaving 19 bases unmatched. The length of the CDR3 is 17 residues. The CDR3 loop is CASRASDRGWSAGGYTF. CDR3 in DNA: TGTGCCAGCAGGGCGTCTGACAGGGGATGGTCGGCGGGTGGCTACACCTTC.

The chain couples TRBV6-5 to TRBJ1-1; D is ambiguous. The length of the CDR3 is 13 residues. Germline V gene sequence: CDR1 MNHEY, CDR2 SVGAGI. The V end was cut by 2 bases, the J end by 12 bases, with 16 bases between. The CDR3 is CASSYQWRQETFF. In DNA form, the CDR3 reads TGTGCCAGCAGTTACCAGTGGAGGCAGGAAACTTTCTTT.

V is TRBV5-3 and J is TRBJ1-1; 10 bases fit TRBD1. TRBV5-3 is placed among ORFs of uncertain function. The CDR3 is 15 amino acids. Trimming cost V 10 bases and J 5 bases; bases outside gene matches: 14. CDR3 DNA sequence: TGTGCCCCAAGGGGTCCGGGACAGGGGTATACTGAAGCTTTCTTT. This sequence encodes CAPRGPGQGYTEAFF.

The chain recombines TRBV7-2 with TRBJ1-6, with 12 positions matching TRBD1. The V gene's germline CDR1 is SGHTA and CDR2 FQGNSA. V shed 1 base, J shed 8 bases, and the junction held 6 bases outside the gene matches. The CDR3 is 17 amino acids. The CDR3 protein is CASSLGGTGGADSPLHF. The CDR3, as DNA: TGTGCCAGCAGCTTAGGGGGGACAGGGGGCGCAGATTCACCCCTCCACTTT.

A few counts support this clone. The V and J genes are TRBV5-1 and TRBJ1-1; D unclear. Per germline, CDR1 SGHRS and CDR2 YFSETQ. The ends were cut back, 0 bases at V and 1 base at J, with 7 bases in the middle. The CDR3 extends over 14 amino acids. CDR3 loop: CASSLGQANTEAFF. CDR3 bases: TGCGCCAGCAGCTTGGGACAAGCGAACACTGAAGCTTTCTTT.